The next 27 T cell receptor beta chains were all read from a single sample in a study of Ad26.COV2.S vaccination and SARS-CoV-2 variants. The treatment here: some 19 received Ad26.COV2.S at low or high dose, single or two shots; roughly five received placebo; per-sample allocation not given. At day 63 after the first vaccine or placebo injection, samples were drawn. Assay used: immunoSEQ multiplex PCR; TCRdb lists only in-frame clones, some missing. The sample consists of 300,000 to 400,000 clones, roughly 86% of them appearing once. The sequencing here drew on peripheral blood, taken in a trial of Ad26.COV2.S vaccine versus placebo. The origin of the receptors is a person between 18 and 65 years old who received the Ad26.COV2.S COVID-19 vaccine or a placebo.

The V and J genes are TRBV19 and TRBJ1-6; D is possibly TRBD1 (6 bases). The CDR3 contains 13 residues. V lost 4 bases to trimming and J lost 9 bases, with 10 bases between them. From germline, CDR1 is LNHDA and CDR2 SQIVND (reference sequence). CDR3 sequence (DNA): TGTGCCAGTAGTACTCAGGGGTTTTCACCCCTCCACTTT. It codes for CASSTQGFSPLHF.

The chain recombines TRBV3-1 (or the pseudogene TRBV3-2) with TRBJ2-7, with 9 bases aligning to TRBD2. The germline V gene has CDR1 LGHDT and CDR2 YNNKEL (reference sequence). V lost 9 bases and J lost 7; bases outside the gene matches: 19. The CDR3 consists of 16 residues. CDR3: CASTTVLAGVSGEQYF. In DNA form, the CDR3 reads TGTGCCAGTACGACCGTATTAGCGGGGGTTAGCGGAGAGCAGTACTTC.

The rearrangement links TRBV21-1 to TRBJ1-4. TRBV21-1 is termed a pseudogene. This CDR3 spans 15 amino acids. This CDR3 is CASSPKRKVGEKLFF. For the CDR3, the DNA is TGTGCCAGCAGCCCCAAGAGAAAAGTAGGAGAAAAACTGTTTTTT.

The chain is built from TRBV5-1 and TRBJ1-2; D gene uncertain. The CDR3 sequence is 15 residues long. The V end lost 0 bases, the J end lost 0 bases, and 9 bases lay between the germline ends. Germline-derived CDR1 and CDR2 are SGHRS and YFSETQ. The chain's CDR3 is CASSLVATSNYGYTF. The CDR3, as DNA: TGCGCCAGCAGCTTGGTGGCAACATCTAACTATGGCTACACCTTC.

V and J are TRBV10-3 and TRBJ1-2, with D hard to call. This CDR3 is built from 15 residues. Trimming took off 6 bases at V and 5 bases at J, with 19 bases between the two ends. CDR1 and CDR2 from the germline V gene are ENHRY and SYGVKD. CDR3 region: CAISDPSGLAYGYTF. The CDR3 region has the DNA TGTGCCATCAGCGATCCTTCGGGCCTAGCTTATGGCTACACCTTC.

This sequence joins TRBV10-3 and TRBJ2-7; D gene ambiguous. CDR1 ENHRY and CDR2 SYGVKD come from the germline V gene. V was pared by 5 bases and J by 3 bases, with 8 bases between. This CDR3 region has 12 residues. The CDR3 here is CAISSPGYEQYF. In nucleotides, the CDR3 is TGTGCCATCAGTAGCCCTGGCTACGAGCAGTACTTC.

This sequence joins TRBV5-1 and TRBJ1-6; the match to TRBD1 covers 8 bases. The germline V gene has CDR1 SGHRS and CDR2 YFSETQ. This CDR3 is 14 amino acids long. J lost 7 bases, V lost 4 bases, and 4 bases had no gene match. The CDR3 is CASSLGQANSPLHF. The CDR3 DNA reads TGCGCCAGCAGCCTGGGACAGGCGAATTCACCCCTCCACTTT.

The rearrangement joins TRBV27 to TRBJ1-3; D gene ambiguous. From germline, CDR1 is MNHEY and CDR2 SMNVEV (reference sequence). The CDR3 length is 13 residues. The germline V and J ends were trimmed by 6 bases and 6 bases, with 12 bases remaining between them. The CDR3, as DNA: TGTGCCAGCAGCCCCGCGACGGCAAACACCATATATTTT. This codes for CASSPATANTIYF.

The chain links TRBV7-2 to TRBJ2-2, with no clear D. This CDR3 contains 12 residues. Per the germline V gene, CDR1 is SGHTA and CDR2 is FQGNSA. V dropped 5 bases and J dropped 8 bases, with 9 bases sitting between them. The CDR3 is CASSVYLGELFF. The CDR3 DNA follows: TGTGCCAGCAGCGTATATCTGGGGGAGCTGTTTTTT.

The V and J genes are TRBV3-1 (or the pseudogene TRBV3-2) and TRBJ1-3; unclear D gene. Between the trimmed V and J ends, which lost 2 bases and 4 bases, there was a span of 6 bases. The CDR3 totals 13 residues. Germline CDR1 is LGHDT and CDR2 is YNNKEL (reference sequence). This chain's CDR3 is CASSQNRGNTIYF. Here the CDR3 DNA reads TGTGCCAGCAGCCAAAACAGAGGAAACACCATATATTTT.

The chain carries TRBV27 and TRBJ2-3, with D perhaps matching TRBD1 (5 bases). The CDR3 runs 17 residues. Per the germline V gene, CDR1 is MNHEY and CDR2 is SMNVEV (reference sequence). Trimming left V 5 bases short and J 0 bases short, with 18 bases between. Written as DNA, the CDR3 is TGTGCCAGCAGTGCCCGCGGTGGGGCTAGTAGCACAGATACGCAGTATTTT. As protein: CASSARGGASSTDTQYF.

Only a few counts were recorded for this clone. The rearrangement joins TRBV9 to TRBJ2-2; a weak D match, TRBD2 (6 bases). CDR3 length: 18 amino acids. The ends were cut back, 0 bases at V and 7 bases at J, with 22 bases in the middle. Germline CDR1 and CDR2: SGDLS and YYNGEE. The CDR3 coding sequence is TGTGCCAGCAGCGTAGGATCGTTGGGGCGGGGTGTTAACGGGGAGCTGTTTTTT. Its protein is CASSVGSLGRGVNGELFF.

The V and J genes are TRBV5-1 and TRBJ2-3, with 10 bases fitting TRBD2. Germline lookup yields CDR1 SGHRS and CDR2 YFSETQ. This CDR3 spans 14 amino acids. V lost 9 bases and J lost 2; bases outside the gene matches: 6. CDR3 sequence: CATKAGGVTDTQYF. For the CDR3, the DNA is TGCGCCACCAAAGCGGGAGGGGTCACAGATACGCAGTATTTT.

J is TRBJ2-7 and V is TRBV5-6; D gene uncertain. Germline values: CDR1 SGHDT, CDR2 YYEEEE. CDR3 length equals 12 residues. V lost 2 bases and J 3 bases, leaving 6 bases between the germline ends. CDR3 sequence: CASSFDIYEQYF. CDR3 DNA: TGTGCCAGCAGCTTTGACATCTACGAGCAGTACTTC.

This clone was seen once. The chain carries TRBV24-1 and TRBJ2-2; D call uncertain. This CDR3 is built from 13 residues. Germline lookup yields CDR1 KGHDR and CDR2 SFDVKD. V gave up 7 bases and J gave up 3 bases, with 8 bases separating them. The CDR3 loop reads CATRDHYTGELFF. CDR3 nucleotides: TGTGCCACCAGGGACCATTACACCGGGGAGCTGTTTTTT.

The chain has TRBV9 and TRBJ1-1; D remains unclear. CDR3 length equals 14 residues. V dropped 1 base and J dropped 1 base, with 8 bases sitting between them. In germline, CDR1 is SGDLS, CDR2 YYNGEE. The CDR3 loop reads CASSVISENTEAFF. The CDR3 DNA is TGTGCCAGCAGCGTAATTTCCGAGAACACTGAAGCTTTCTTT.

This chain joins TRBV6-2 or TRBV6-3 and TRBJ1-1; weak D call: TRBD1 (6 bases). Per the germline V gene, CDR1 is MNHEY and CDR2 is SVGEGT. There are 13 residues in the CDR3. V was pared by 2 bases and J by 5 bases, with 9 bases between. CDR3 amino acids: CASSYLGQTEAFF. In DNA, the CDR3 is TGTGCCAGCAGTTACCTCGGACAGACTGAAGCTTTCTTT.

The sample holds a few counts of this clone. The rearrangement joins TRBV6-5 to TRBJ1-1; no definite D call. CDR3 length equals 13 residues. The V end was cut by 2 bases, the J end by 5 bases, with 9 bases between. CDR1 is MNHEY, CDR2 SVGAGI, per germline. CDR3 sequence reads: CASSYNVGTEAFF. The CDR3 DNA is TGTGCCAGCAGTTACAACGTGGGAACTGAAGCTTTCTTT.

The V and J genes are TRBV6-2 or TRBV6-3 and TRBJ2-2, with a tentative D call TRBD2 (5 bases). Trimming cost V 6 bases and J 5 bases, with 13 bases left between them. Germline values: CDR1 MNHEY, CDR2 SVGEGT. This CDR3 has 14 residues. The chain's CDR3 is CASSRELGTGELFF. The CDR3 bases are TGTGCCAGCAGCCGGGAACTCGGGACCGGGGAGCTGTTTTTT.

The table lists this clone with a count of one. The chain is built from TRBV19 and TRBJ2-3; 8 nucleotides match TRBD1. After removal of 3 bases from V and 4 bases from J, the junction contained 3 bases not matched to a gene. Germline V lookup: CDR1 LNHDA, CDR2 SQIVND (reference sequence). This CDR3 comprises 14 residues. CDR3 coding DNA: TGTGCCAGTAGTATCGGACAGGGCCCAGATACGCAGTATTTT. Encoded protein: CASSIGQGPDTQYF.

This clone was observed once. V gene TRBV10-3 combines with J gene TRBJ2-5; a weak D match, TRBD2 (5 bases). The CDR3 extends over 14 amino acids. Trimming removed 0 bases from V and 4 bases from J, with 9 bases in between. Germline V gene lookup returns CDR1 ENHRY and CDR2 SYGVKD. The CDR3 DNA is TGTGCCATCAGTGAGTCGGAGGTAGGAGAGACCCAGTACTTC. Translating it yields CAISESEVGETQYF.

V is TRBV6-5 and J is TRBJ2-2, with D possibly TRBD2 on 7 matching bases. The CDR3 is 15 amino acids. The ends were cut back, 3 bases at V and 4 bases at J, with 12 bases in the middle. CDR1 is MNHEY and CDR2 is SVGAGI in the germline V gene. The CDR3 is CASSYRGAPTGELFF. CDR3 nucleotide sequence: TGTGCCAGCAGTTATCGGGGGGCCCCCACCGGGGAGCTGTTTTTT.

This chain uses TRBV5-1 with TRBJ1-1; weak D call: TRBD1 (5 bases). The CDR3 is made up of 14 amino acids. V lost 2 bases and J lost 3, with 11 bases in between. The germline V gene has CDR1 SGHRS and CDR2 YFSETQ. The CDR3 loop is CASSFLTDHTEAFF. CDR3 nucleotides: TGCGCCAGCAGCTTTTTGACAGACCACACTGAAGCTTTCTTT.

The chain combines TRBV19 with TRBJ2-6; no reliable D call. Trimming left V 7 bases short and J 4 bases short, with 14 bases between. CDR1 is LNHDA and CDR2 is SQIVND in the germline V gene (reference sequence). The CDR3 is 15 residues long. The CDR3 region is CASTRLGAGANVLTF. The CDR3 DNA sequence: TGTGCCAGTACACGCCTGGGTGCAGGGGCCAACGTCCTGACTTTC.

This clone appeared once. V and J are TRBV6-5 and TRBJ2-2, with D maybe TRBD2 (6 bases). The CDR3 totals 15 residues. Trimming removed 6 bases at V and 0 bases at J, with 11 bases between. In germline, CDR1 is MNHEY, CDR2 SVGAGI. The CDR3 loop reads CASRSGSANTGELFF. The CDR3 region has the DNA TGTGCCAGCAGAAGCGGGTCAGCGAACACCGGGGAGCTGTTTTTT.

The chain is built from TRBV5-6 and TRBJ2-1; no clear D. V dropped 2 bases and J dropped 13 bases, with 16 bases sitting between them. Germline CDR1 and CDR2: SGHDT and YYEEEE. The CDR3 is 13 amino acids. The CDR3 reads CASSFLLGIQQFF. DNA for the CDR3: TGTGCCAGCAGCTTCCTCTTAGGGATACAACAGTTCTTC.

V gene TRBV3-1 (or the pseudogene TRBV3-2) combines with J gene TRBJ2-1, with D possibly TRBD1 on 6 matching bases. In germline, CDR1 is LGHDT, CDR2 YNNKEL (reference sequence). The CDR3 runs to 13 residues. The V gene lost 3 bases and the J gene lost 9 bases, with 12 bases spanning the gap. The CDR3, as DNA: TGTGCCAGCAGCCAGCCACTAGGGGGTGAGCAGTTCTTC. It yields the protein CASSQPLGGEQFF.